The 9 T cell receptor beta chains in this list originate from one sample, sequenced in a study of response to subunit inactivated influenza vaccine. TCRdb reprocessed the RT-PCR reads with MiXCR, giving one entry per CDR3 protein. The sample lists under 950,000 distinct CDR3 sequences, 21% seen once, with roughly 10% in the top ten. This material consisted of PBMCs from blood, taken 5 days after vaccination. The source of these receptors is a man between 45 and 60 years old who received an inactivated influenza vaccine.

This clonotype was seen a few times. The chain employs TRBV12-3 or TRBV12-4 and TRBJ1-1; D might be TRBD1 (6 bases). V lost 6 bases and J 2 bases, leaving 16 bases between the germline ends. The length of the CDR3 is 15 residues. CDR3 residues: CASSPTPGHNTEAFF. The CDR3 nucleotides are TGTGCCAGCAGCCCGACGCCGGGACACAACACTGAAGCTTTCTTT.

The chain joins TRBV5-1 to TRBJ1-4; 12 nucleotides line up with TRBD1. CDR1 and CDR2 from the germline V gene are SGHRS and YFSETQ. J was trimmed by 7 bases and V by 1 base; bases with no gene match: 5. This CDR3 comprises 16 residues. CDR3 residues: CASSLFGTGGLEKLFF. CDR3 nucleotide sequence: TGCGCCAGCAGCTTGTTTGGGACAGGGGGCCTTGAAAAACTGTTTTTT.

The rearrangement uses TRBV30 and TRBJ1-3; D is unclear. V lost 4 bases and J 1 base, leaving 5 bases between the germline ends. The germline V gene encodes CDR1 GTSNPN and CDR2 SVGIG (reference sequence). This CDR3 is 12 amino acids long. The DNA of the CDR3 is TGTGCCTGGAAGAGGTCTGGAAACACCATATATTTT. Its translation is CAWKRSGNTIYF.

This clonotype occurred a few times. The chain couples TRBV7-8 to TRBJ2-2; D remains unclear. There are 13 residues in the CDR3. V was cut by 5 bases and J by 2 bases, with 6 bases left in between. Germline lookup yields CDR1 SGHVS and CDR2 FQNEAQ. CDR3 sequence: CASSIRNTGELFF. In DNA, the CDR3 is TGTGCCAGCAGCATAAGAAACACCGGGGAGCTGTTTTTT. Supplemented by reference TRBV7-8 and TRBJ2-2, the full variable domain reads GAGVSQSPRYKVAKRGQDVALRCDPISGHVSLFWYQQALGQGPEFLTYFQNEAQLDKSGLPSDRFFAERPEGSVSTLKIQRTQQEDSAVYLCASSIRNTGELFFGEGSRLTVL.

This clonotype was recorded a few times. CDR3 in amino acids: CACRGVSGNTEAFF. CDR3 DNA: TGTGCCTGTCGAGGGGTCTCGGGGAACACTGAAGCTTTCTTT. The rearrangement links TRBV12-3 or TRBV12-4 to TRBJ1-1; D is possibly TRBD1 (5 bases). V was shortened by 11 bases and J by 1 base, with 17 bases between the two germline ends. This CDR3 contains 14 residues.

This clonotype was counted only a few times. The chain carries TRBV6-5 and TRBJ2-5; perhaps TRBD2 as D (6 bases). V lost 2 bases, J lost 4 bases, and 14 bases lay in between. The CDR3 spans 15 residues. Germline V gene lookup returns CDR1 MNHEY and CDR2 SVGAGI. The CDR3 region is CASSYGAGRRETQYF. In nucleotides, the CDR3 is TGTGCCAGCAGTTACGGGGCAGGGAGGCGAGAGACCCAGTACTTC.

In this sample, this clonotype turned up a few times. This chain uses TRBV7-2 with TRBJ1-6, with no clear D. Between the trimmed V and J ends, which lost 1 base and 8 bases, there was a span of 12 bases. The CDR3 covers 15 residues. Germline CDR1 and CDR2: SGHTA and FQGNSA. CDR3 sequence: CASSLGPGTYSPLHF. The CDR3 bases are TGTGCCAGCAGCTTAGGGCCGGGTACTTATTCACCCCTCCACTTT.

This clonotype was observed at least ten times. The V call is TRBV24-1, the J call TRBJ2-2, with a weak D call TRBD1 (6 bases). The CDR3 extends over 15 amino acids. V gave up 7 bases and J gave up 5 bases, with 16 bases separating them. Germline V gene lookup returns CDR1 KGHDR and CDR2 SFDVKD. CDR3 protein: CATSSGRGRTGELFF. As DNA, the CDR3 is TGTGCCACCAGCTCCGGCAGGGGACGGACCGGGGAGCTGTTTTTT.

The rearrangement joins TRBV27 to TRBJ2-7; 7 bases match TRBD2. The CDR3 is 17 residues long. The germline V gene has CDR1 MNHEY and CDR2 SMNVEV (reference sequence). Trimming removed 0 bases from V and 2 bases from J; junction bases left unmatched: 10. CDR3 nucleotides: TGTGCCAGCAGTTTATCGTGGGAGGGCCTGGCACCCTACGAGCAGTACTTC. Amino acid sequence: CASSLSWEGLAPYEQYF.